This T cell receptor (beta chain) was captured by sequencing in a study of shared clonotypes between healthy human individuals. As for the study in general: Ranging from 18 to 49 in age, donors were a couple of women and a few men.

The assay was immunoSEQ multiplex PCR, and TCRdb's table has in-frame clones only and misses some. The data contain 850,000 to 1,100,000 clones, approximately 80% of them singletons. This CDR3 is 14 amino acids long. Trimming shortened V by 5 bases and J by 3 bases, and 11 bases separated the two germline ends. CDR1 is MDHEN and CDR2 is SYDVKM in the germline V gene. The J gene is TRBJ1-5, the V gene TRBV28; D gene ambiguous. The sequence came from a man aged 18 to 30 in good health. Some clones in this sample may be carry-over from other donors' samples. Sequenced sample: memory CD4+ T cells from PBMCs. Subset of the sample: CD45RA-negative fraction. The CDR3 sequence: CASSSPPNNQPQHF. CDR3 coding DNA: TGTGCCAGCAGTAGCCCACCCAACAATCAGCCCCAGCATTTT.